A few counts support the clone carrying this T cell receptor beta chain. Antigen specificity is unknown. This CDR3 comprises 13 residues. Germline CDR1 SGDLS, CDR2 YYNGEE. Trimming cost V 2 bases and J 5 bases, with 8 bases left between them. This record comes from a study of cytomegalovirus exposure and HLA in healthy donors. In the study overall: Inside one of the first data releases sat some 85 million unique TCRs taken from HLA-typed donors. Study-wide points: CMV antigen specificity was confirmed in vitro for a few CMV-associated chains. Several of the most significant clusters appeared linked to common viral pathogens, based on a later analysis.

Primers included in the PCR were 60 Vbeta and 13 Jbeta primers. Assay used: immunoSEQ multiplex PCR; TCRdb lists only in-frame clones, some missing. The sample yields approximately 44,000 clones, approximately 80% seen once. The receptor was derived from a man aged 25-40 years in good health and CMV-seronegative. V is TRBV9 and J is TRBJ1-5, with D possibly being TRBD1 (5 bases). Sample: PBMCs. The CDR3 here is CASSVDTDQPQHF. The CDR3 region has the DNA TGTGCCAGCAGCGTGGACACCGATCAGCCCCAGCATTTT.